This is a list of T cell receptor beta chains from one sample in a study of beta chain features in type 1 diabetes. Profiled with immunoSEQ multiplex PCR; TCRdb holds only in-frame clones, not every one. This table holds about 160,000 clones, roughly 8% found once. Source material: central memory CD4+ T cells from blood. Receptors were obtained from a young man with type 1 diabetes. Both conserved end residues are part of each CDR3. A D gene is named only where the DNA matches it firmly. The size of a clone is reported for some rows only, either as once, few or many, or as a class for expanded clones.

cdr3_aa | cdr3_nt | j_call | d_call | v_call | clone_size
CASSLKTGQGAGETQYF | TGTGCCAGCAGCTTAAAAACGGGACAGGGGGCGGGAGAGACCCAGTACTTC | TRBJ2-5 | TRBD1 | TRBV13 | few
CASSVSSGDQPQHF | TGTGCCAGCAGCGTTTCCTCAGGGGACCAGCCCCAGCATTTT | TRBJ1-5 | NA | TRBV9 | few
CASSLGQDTEAFF | TGTGCCAGCAGCTTAGGGCAGGACACTGAAGCTTTCTTT | TRBJ1-1 | NA | TRBV11-2 | few
CASSIGPSGSLYNEQFF | TGTGCCAGTAGTATAGGGCCTAGCGGGAGCCTCTACAATGAGCAGTTCTTC | TRBJ2-1 | TRBD2 | TRBV19 | few
CAISGSPNTEAFF | TGTGCCATCAGTGGGAGTCCGAACACTGAAGCTTTCTTT | TRBJ1-1 | NA | TRBV10-3 | many
CASSVSTQTDTDTQYF | TGTGCCAGCAGCGTGTCAACACAGACCGACACAGATACGCAGTATTTT | TRBJ2-3 | NA | TRBV5-6 | few
CASSPTGDPGNTIYF | TGTGCCAGCTCACCGACAGGGGACCCTGGAAACACCATATATTTT | TRBJ1-3 | TRBD1 | TRBV18 | NA
CASSERTGGATGETQYF | TGTGCCAGCAGCGAACGGACAGGGGGCGCCACAGGAGAGACCCAGTACTTC | TRBJ2-5 | TRBD1 | TRBV9 | NA
CATGPSVGRGAAGTQYF | TGTGCCACCGGACCGAGCGTGGGTCGCGGGGCCGCCGGGACCCAGTACTTC | TRBJ2-5 | NA | TRBV15 | few
CASRGQHNEQFF | TGTGCCAGTAGGGGACAGCACAATGAGCAGTTCTTC | TRBJ2-1 | TRBD1 | TRBV19 | NA
CASRPRDSYNEQFF | TGCGCCAGCAGGCCCCGGGACAGCTACAATGAGCAGTTCTTC | TRBJ2-1 | TRBD1 | TRBV5-1 | few
CASGGAPDTQYF | TGTGCCAGCGGGGGGGCCCCGGATACGCAGTATTTT | TRBJ2-3 | NA | TRBV6-6 | NA
CASGTPGLAGVGELFF | TGTGCTAGTGGTACGCCGGGACTAGCGGGGGTCGGGGAGCTGTTTTTT | TRBJ2-2 | TRBD2 | TRBV12-5 | few
CASRPTGGGQYF | TGTGCCAGCAGGCCCACGGGGGGTGGGCAGTACTTC | TRBJ2-7 | TRBD2 | TRBV28 | few
CASKLSGSVTGELFF | TGTGCCAGCAAGCTAAGCGGGAGCGTCACCGGGGAGCTGTTTTTT | TRBJ2-2 | TRBD2 | TRBV14 | NA
CASSFTRLAGNEQFF | TGTGCCAGCAGCTTCACCCGACTAGCGGGGAATGAGCAGTTCTTC | TRBJ2-1 | TRBD2 | TRBV5-4 | NA
CASRSSAETQYF | TGTGCCAGCCGGAGTAGCGCAGAGACCCAGTACTTC | TRBJ2-5 | NA | TRBV6-5 | few
CASKGAATNEKLFF | TGTGCCAGCAAAGGAGCTGCAACTAATGAAAAACTGTTTTTT | TRBJ1-4 | NA | TRBV6-5 | few
CASSVGPGPYEQYF | TGTGCCAGCAGCGTAGGTCCAGGGCCCTACGAGCAGTACTTC | TRBJ2-7 | NA | TRBV9 | few
CASSHGGQPQHF | TGTGCCAGCAGTCACGGAGGGCAGCCCCAGCATTTT | TRBJ1-5 | NA | TRBV7-2 | many
CSVERGRADTQYF | TGCAGCGTTGAGAGGGGGCGTGCAGATACGCAGTATTTT | TRBJ2-3 | TRBD1 | TRBV29-1 | few
CASARDRAFNEQFF | TGTGCCAGTGCCCGGGACAGGGCTTTCAATGAGCAGTTCTTC | TRBJ2-1 | TRBD1 | TRBV28 | few
CASSRREIYNEQFF | TGTGCCAGCTCGCGGCGGGAGATCTACAATGAGCAGTTCTTC | TRBJ2-1 | TRBD2 | TRBV2 | NA
CASSLSSGGARETQYF | TGTGCCAGCAGCTTATCTAGCGGGGGGGCACGAGAGACCCAGTACTTC | TRBJ2-5 | TRBD2 | TRBV7-2 | few
CSVGTGGAGDTGELFF | TGCAGCGTTGGGACAGGGGGCGCGGGAGACACCGGGGAGCTGTTTTTT | TRBJ2-2 | TRBD1 | TRBV29-1 | few
CGSGTGELFF | TGCGGGAGTGGCACCGGGGAGCTGTTTTTT | TRBJ2-2 | NA | TRBV7-9 | many
CSVSGTGMVGAFF | TGCAGCGTTTCCGGGACAGGGATGGTTGGAGCTTTCTTT | TRBJ1-1 | TRBD1 | TRBV29-1 | few
CAISQGEYGYTF | TGTGCCATCAGTCAGGGGGAGTATGGCTACACCTTC | TRBJ1-2 | TRBD1 | TRBV10-3 | few
CASSPGAGSYEQYF | TGTGCCAGCTCACCAGGCGCGGGGTCCTACGAGCAGTACTTC | TRBJ2-7 | NA | TRBV18 | few
CASRGTGPTDTQYF | TGCGCCAGCAGGGGGACAGGGCCCACAGATACGCAGTATTTT | TRBJ2-3 | TRBD1 | TRBV5-1 | few
CASSSLTGWYEQYF | TGTGCCAGCAGCTCGTTGACAGGGTGGTACGAGCAGTACTTC | TRBJ2-7 | TRBD1 | TRBV7-9 | few
CAWSATGLNEKLFF | TGTGCCTGGAGTGCGACAGGGCTGAATGAAAAACTGTTTTTT | TRBJ1-4 | TRBD1 | TRBV30 | few
CASSVEPQANYGYTF | TGTGCCAGCAGCGTAGAGCCCCAGGCTAACTATGGCTACACCTTC | TRBJ1-2 | NA | TRBV9 | NA